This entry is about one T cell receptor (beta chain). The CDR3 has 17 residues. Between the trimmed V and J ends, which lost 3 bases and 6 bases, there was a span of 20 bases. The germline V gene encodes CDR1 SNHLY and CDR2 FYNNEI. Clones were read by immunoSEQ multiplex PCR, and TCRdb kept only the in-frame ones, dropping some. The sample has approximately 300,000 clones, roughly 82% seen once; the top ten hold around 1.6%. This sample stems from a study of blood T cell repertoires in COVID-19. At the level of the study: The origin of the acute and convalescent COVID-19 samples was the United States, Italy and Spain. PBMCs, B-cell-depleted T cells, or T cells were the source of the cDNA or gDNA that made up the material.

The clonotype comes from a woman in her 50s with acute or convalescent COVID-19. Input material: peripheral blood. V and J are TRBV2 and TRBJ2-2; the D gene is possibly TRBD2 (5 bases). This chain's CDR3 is CASSEASTLLSPGELFF. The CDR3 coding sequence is TGTGCCAGCAGTGAGGCTAGCACGCTGTTATCCCCCGGGGAGCTGTTTTTT.